This is a list of T cell receptor beta chains from one sample in a study of CXCR3-negative and CXCR3-positive naive CD8 T cells. TCRdb re-called the 5' RACE reads; every CDR3 protein appears as one record, without DNA. The sample data list approximately 38,000 distinct CDR3 sequences. Sequenced material: memory CD8+ T cells from blood. The receptor source for this set is a human donor in good health. Some clones in this sample may be carry-over from other donors' samples. The CDR3 runs from the conserved cysteine through the conserved F or W. The order of the fields is CDR3 protein, clone size, V gene, J gene. Only some rows state a clone size, as once, few, many or a class for expanded clones.

CASSLAPSSYNEQFF	NA	TRBV7-6	TRBJ2-1
CSARDLGGLQETQYF	NA	TRBV20-1	TRBJ2-5
CSATAGGKDTQYF	NA	TRBV20-1	TRBJ2-3
CSARDRTESSYNSPLHF	NA	TRBV20-1	TRBJ1-6
CASSQDGREGLNNEQFF	NA	TRBV4-2	TRBJ2-1
CSVAVAGVLTQETQYF	NA	TRBV29-1	TRBJ2-5
CSVDGTGSYEQYF	NA	TRBV29-1	TRBJ2-7
CASSYSERSTEAFF	NA	TRBV6-5	TRBJ1-1
CASSQGTGRSKNIQYF	NA	TRBV14	TRBJ2-4
CASTPTDTQYF	NA	TRBV7-9	TRBJ2-3
CASSYLLAGNEQFF	NA	TRBV6-2/TRBV6-3	TRBJ2-1
CASSPSGQETQYF	NA	TRBV7-8	TRBJ2-5
CSVEEAGDGYTF	NA	TRBV29-1	TRBJ1-2
CASSSQGGSYNEQFF	NA	TRBV6-5	TRBJ2-1
CALTDASTDTQYF	NA	TRBV19	TRBJ2-3
CSARDGRGQETQYF	NA	TRBV20-1	TRBJ2-5
CASSSPLDATGPYNEQFF	NA	TRBV5-1	TRBJ2-1
CSAWTGITYNEQFF	NA	TRBV20-1	TRBJ2-1
CASSPGPPGSEKLFF	NA	TRBV14	TRBJ1-4
CSVETSYTDEQFF	NA	TRBV29-1	TRBJ2-1
CASKGIAGGPGEETQYF	NA	TRBV6-2/TRBV6-3	TRBJ2-5
CATIGTEPNYGYTF	NA	TRBV7-9	TRBJ1-2
CSVWTDNQETQYF	NA	TRBV29-1	TRBJ2-5
CASSSSGLLKLSGYEQYF	NA	TRBV5-1	TRBJ2-7
CASSQWDKETQYF	NA	TRBV5-1	TRBJ2-5
CASSLWTANTEAFF	NA	TRBV6-5	TRBJ1-1
CASSYGGRAINEQFF	NA	TRBV6-2/TRBV6-3	TRBJ2-1
CASSPDRSSYNEQFF	NA	TRBV7-2	TRBJ2-1
CASSYQLAGYEQYF	NA	TRBV6-2/TRBV6-3	TRBJ2-7
CASSRLDRDDTDTQYF	medium-sized	TRBV21-1	TRBJ2-3
CASRPPTGGAGGYTF	NA	TRBV7-2	TRBJ1-2
CASGDGPSLEQYF	NA	TRBV7-3	TRBJ2-7
CASSGTSSYNEQFF	NA	TRBV27	TRBJ2-1
CSAVGITGTYEQYF	NA	TRBV29-1	TRBJ2-7
CASSPHQGAFVHGYTF	NA	TRBV12-3/TRBV12-4	TRBJ1-2
CASSSYGDYGYTF	NA	TRBV7-6	TRBJ1-2
CASSLVDYPQETQYF	NA	TRBV13	TRBJ2-5
CASSQDTGGQSPLHF	NA	TRBV14	TRBJ1-6
CSVEVRGDYEQYF	NA	TRBV29-1	TRBJ2-7
CASSRGVPYEQYF	NA	TRBV7-2	TRBJ2-7
CASSLDLRTEAFF	NA	TRBV7-3	TRBJ1-1
CASSPGAPSSYEQYF	NA	TRBV5-5	TRBJ2-7
CSGRSSYEQYF	NA	TRBV29-1	TRBJ2-7
CSGIGTTYEQYF	NA	TRBV29-1	TRBJ2-7
CASSWTGTGANVLTF	NA	TRBV5-5	TRBJ2-6
CSVDFPWGLNNEQFF	NA	TRBV29-1	TRBJ2-1